Listed below are T cell receptor beta chains from one sample, sequenced in a study of post-analysis software for immune sequencing data. TCRdb reprocessed the PCR reads with MiXCR, giving one entry per CDR3 protein. The table has 750,000 to 950,000 distinct CDR3 sequences, approximately 57% seen once. The sample consisted of blood. The origin of the receptors is a girl aged 5 to 17 with multiple sclerosis. The CDR3 runs from the conserved cysteine through the conserved F or W. The D gene is left open where the match is weak. Clone size is not always given. Where it is, it says once, few, many or a class for expanded clones.

J | V | length | D | size | DNA | CDR3
TRBJ1-4 | TRBV6-6 | 13 | . | few | TGTGCCAGCGGCCAGGGCCCTAATGAAAAACTGTTTTTT | CASGQGPNEKLFF
TRBJ2-5 | TRBV20-1 | 15 | . | . | TGCAGTGCCGGCGCTGGGGAGGATCTCCAAGAGACCCAGTACTTC | CSAGAGEDLQETQYF
TRBJ2-1 | TRBV29-1 | 15 | . | few | TGCAGCGTTCAGGTTGCGCGGCTAGCTAGGAATGAGCAGTTCTTC | CSVQVARLARNEQFF
TRBJ2-1 | TRBV2 | 15 | TRBD1 | few | TGTGCCAGCAGCCCCGGGACAGGGCCCCACAATGAGCAGTTCTTC | CASSPGTGPHNEQFF
TRBJ2-7 | TRBV7-9 | 15 | . | . | TGTGCCAGCAGCTTTACCCGGGGCAGCCAATACGAGCAGTACTTC | CASSFTRGSQYEQYF
TRBJ2-2 | TRBV7-6 | 15 | . | . | TGTGCCAGCAGCCTAAGGGACCTGAACACCGGGGAGCTGTTTTTT | CASSLRDLNTGELFF
TRBJ2-7 | TRBV2 | 15 | TRBD1 | . | TGTGCCAGCAGTGCGTCGAGGACAGGCACATACGAGCAGTACTTC | CASSASRTGTYEQYF
TRBJ2-7 | TRBV4-1 | 11 | . | many | TGCGCCAGCAGCCAAGGGGACGAGCAGTACTTC | CASSQGDEQYF
TRBJ2-7 | TRBV12-3/TRBV12-4 | 15 | . | few | TGTGCCAGCAGTTTGGTTTGGAGGGGTTCGTACGAGCAGTACTTC | CASSLVWRGSYEQYF
TRBJ2-7 | TRBV20-1 | 13 | . | . | TGCAGTGCTTTACATGGGGTGACCGACGAGCAGTACTTC | CSALHGVTDEQYF
TRBJ2-7 | TRBV2 | 16 | . | . | TGTGCCAGCGACGAGTTCGTCTCTCGAGTCTCCTACGAGCAGTACTTC | CASDEFVSRVSYEQYF
TRBJ2-1 | TRBV2 | 16 | . | . | TGTGCCAGCAGTGGCCGCTCAGGGGTCCCTTACAATGAGCAGTTCTTC | CASSGRSGVPYNEQFF
TRBJ2-3 | TRBV29-1 | 11 | . | many | TGCAGCGTCATGTCCACAGATACGCAGTATTTT | CSVMSTDTQYF
TRBJ1-2 | TRBV9 | 14 | . | . | TGTGCCAGCAGCGTAGCCAACGGAAAATCTGGCTACACCTTC | CASSVANGKSGYTF
TRBJ2-1 | TRBV5-1 | 14 | TRBD2 | few | TGCGCCAGCCAGACTAGCGGGAGCTACAATGAGCAGTTCTTC | CASQTSGSYNEQFF
TRBJ2-1 | TRBV12-3/TRBV12-4 | 11 | TRBD1 | . | TGTGCCAGCAGTATAAGACAGGGCCAGTTCTTC | CASSIRQGQFF
TRBJ2-7 | TRBV29-1 | 13 | TRBD1 | . | TGCAGCGTTGACAAGACAGGGGGATTCGAGCAGTACTTC | CSVDKTGGFEQYF
TRBJ2-7 | TRBV6-5 | 17 | TRBD2 | . | TGTGCCAGCAGTTACTCCCAAGTTACAAGCGGGAGGGGAGAGCAGTACTTC | CASSYSQVTSGRGEQYF
TRBJ2-7 | TRBV6-5 | 13 | . | . | TGTGCCAGCAGACCCCCGGGGAGTGCCGAGCAGTACTTC | CASRPPGSAEQYF
TRBJ2-6 | TRBV10-3 | 15 | . | . | TGTGCCATCAGTGATCAAGTCTCTGGGGCCAACGTCCTGACTTTC | CAISDQVSGANVLTF
TRBJ1-2 | TRBV20-1 | 12 | . | . | TGCAGTGCTAGCCAGGCAGCTTATGGCTACACCTTC | CSASQAAYGYTF
TRBJ2-7 | TRBV5-1 | 13 | . | . | TGCGCCAGCAGCTTGGCCCATGTGGGGGAGCAGTACTTC | CASSLAHVGEQYF
TRBJ2-7 | TRBV3-1 | 12 | TRBD1 | . | TGTGCCAGCAGCCAGTACAGGGGCGAGCAGTACTTC | CASSQYRGEQYF
TRBJ2-4 | TRBV29-1 | 18 | TRBD2 | few | TGCAGCGTTGCCGCTAGCGGGGGCCACCGGGGGGCCAAAAACATTCAGTACTTC | CSVAASGGHRGAKNIQYF
TRBJ1-1 | TRBV6-5 | 15 | . | . | TGTGCCAGCAGTTACGGGACTGTTCGTGGCACTGAAGCTTTCTTT | CASSYGTVRGTEAFF
TRBJ2-7 | TRBV7-9 | 14 | . | . | TGTGCCAGCAGCCCCTGGGGCGGCGGCCACGAGCAGTACTTC | CASSPWGGGHEQYF
TRBJ2-1 | TRBV7-6 | 15 | TRBD2 | . | TGTGCCAGCAGCCTGGGAGCGGGGGGGCGCAATGAGCAGTTCTTC | CASSLGAGGRNEQFF
TRBJ2-1 | TRBV6-5 | 22 | TRBD2 | . | TGTGCCAGCAGTTACAAAAGTCCTCTAGCGGGGGATCCATTTAGCTCCTACAATGAGCAGTTCTTC | CASSYKSPLAGDPFSSYNEQFF